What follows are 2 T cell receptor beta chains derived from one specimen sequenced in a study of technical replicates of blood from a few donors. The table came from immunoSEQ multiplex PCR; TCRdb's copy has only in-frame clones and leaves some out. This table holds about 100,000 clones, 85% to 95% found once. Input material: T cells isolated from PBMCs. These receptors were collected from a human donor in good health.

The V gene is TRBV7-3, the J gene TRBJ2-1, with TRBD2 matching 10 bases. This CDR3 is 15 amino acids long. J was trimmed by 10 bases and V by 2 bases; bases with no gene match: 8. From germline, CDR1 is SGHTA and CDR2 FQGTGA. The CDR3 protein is CASSLGLAGVGEQFF. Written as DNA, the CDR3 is TGTGCCAGCAGCTTAGGTCTAGCGGGAGTCGGGGAGCAGTTCTTC.

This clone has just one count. CDR3 in amino acids: CASSFGQGDQPQHF. CDR3 DNA sequence: TGTGCCAGCAGCTTTGGACAGGGGGATCAGCCCCAGCATTTT. The gene calls are TRBV7-8 and TRBJ1-5, with 10 bases identical to TRBD1. V gave up 3 bases and J gave up 5 bases; unmatched junction bases: 1. The CDR3 totals 14 residues. Germline CDR1 is SGHVS and CDR2 is FQNEAQ.